These 19 T cell receptor beta chains were all obtained from the same sample, sequenced in a study of T cells expressing NK-cell markers. From the 5' RACE reads, TCRdb lists one entry per CDR3 protein and no DNA. The sample yields roughly 170,000 distinct CDR3 sequences, of which the top ten take up around a sixth. The sequenced sample consisted of blood T cells: a sorted CD56 or NKG2C T cell subset, CD4+ or CD8+ T cells, or bulk PBMC T cells (not recorded which). Receptor source: a woman between 18 and 75 years old in good health.

The chain uses TRBV2 and TRBJ2-4. Germline V gene sequence: CDR1 SNHLY, CDR2 FYNNEI. CDR3 length equals 15 residues. CDR3 in amino acids: CASSDYRQAKNIQYF.

The chain combines TRBV20-1 with TRBJ1-5. This CDR3 has 13 residues. Germline V CDR1 and CDR2: DFQATT, SNEGSKA (reference sequence). This CDR3 reads CSAHDGNNQPQHF.

The chain links TRBV18 to TRBJ1-4; as DNA is missing, the TRBD1 call by TCRdb cannot be tested. Germline loops: CDR1 KGHSH, CDR2 LQKENI. The CDR3 is 17 amino acids. The CDR3 loop reads CASSRMSPGVINEKLFF.

The chain recombines TRBV19 with TRBJ2-5; TCRdb designates TRBD1, a call that cannot be tested without DNA. Per the germline V gene, CDR1 is LNHDA and CDR2 is SQIVND (reference sequence). CDR3 length: 15 amino acids. Here the CDR3 reads CASSIAGVGQETQYF.

The chain links TRBV5-1 to TRBJ2-5; TCRdb names TRBD1, which stays unverified in the absence of DNA. Germline CDR1 and CDR2: SGHRS and YFSETQ. The CDR3 totals 15 residues. The CDR3 here is CASSTAGQGQETQYF.

The chain carries TRBV5-4 and TRBJ1-1; no DNA is available, so the TRBD1 call from TCRdb remains unchecked. From germline, CDR1 is SGHNT and CDR2 YYREEE (reference sequence). The CDR3 runs to 17 residues. The CDR3 protein is CASSTGGDSSMNTEAFF.

The chain carries TRBV5-1 and TRBJ2-2; TCRdb picks TRBD2, but there is no DNA to check that call. There are 14 residues in the CDR3. Germline V gene sequence: CDR1 SGHRS, CDR2 YFSETQ. The CDR3 spells CASNSQGGTGELFF.

The chain combines TRBV7-3 with TRBJ1-1. This CDR3 has 15 amino acids. Germline V lookup: CDR1 SGHTA, CDR2 FQGTGA. CDR3 residues: CASSLEFSGITEAFF.

This chain uses TRBV28 with TRBJ1-5; TCRdb's D call, TRBD1, is unchecked because there is no DNA. The V gene's germline CDR1 is MDHEN and CDR2 SYDVKM. The CDR3 has 13 amino acids. The CDR3 loop reads CASSSPQHQPQHF. The variable domain in full, completed from reference TRBV28 and TRBJ1-5, reads DVKVTQSSRYLVKRTGEKVFLECVQDMDHENMFWYRQDPGLGLRLIYFSYDVKMKEKGDIPEGYSVSREKKERFSLILESASTNQTSMYLCASSSPQHQPQHFGDGTRLSIL.

The gene calls are TRBV5-6 and TRBJ2-1; TCRdb's D call, TRBD1, is unchecked because there is no DNA. The CDR3 length is 17 residues. Germline V gives CDR1 SGHDT, CDR2 YYEEEE. CDR3 amino acids: CASWTAGQGVHGHEQFF.

V and J are TRBV5-1 and TRBJ2-1; the D call of TRBD1 rests on TCRdb alone, since no DNA is present to check it. Germline values: CDR1 SGHRS, CDR2 YFSETQ. The CDR3 contains 15 residues. The CDR3 reads CASSLRGDQYNEQFF.

The chain links TRBV12-3 or TRBV12-4 to TRBJ2-3; TCRdb proposes TRBD2, but this gene call is untestable without DNA. This CDR3 comprises 16 residues. Here the CDR3 reads CASSRGLAGVTDTQYF.

The gene calls are TRBV3-1 and TRBJ1-1; TCRdb's D call of TRBD1 is untestable without DNA. CDR1 and CDR2 (germline): LGHDT, YNNKEL (reference sequence). The CDR3 spans 14 residues. The CDR3 sequence is CASSPQGARTEAFF.

The V gene is TRBV7-2, the J gene TRBJ2-4; the TRBD2 assignment by TCRdb is unverifiable without DNA. This CDR3 region has 16 residues. Germline V CDR1 and CDR2: SGHTA, FQGNSA. The chain's CDR3 is CASSPGPGGAKNIQYF.

The chain carries TRBV24-1 and TRBJ1-2. Germline V CDR1 and CDR2: KGHDR, SFDVKD. The CDR3 consists of 12 residues. CDR3 residues: CATSKGNYGYTF.

The V gene is TRBV6-2 or TRBV6-3, the J gene TRBJ1-2; TCRdb lists TRBD1, though no DNA is available to test this call. CDR1 is MNHEY and CDR2 is SVGEGT in the germline V gene. The CDR3 totals 13 residues. The CDR3 loop reads CASNPRGRSGYTF.

This chain connects TRBV5-1 to TRBJ2-5; the D call of TRBD2 rests on TCRdb alone, since no DNA is present to check it. CDR1 and CDR2 (germline): SGHRS, YFSETQ. This CDR3 has 15 residues. CDR3 loop: CASSISGGPQETQYF.

CDR3 region: CASSFSPTYEQYF. This sequence joins TRBV12-3 or TRBV12-4 and TRBJ2-7. CDR3 length: 13 amino acids.

J is TRBJ2-1 and V is TRBV7-2; TCRdb's D call of TRBD2 is untestable without DNA. The CDR3 spans 15 residues. Germline CDR1 is SGHTA and CDR2 is FQGNSA. This CDR3 is CASSRADTIPNEQFF.